This T cell receptor (beta chain) was retrieved from a study of cytomegalovirus exposure and HLA in healthy donors. Study findings and constraints: TCR beta sequences reportedly predicted the HLA-A and HLA-B alleles of most subjects accurately.

Trimming took 6 bases from V and 7 from J; bases not matched to a gene: 6. Germline assignment: CDR1 WSHSY and CDR2 SAAADI. The CDR3 has 14 amino acids. Primers: 60 Vbeta forward and 13 Jbeta reverse. Assay used: immunoSEQ multiplex PCR; TCRdb lists only in-frame clones, some missing. The sample lists 100,000 to 150,000 clones, about 73% occurring once. This clone was found a few times. The antigen is unknown. The V call is TRBV10-2, the J call TRBJ2-1; the match to TRBD2 covers 10 bases. Sequencing was carried out using PBMCs. This receptor was obtained from a woman aged 40 to 50 in good health and CMV-seronegative. In nucleotides, the CDR3 is TGCGCCAGCAGGGATTGGACTAGCGGAAATGAGCAGTTCTTC. Protein product: CASRDWTSGNEQFF.